This entry lists 25 T cell receptor beta chains sequenced from one sample in a study of long-term antiretroviral therapy in people with HIV. Investigators performed immunoSEQ version v3.0 at survey level. Here immunoSEQ multiplex PCR was the method, and the copy in TCRdb shows in-frame clones only, minus some. The profile shows approximately 21,000 clones, approximately 90% of them singletons. Source: unsorted PBMCs, taken 2.3 years after starting antiretroviral therapy. The receptors derive from a man in his 60s with HIV.

This chain joins TRBV9 and TRBJ2-1; D is unresolved. The CDR3 length is 15 residues. V was trimmed by 0 bases and J by 3 bases, leaving 10 bases between them. Germline values: CDR1 SGDLS, CDR2 YYNGEE. The CDR3 DNA reads TGTGCCAGCAGCGTAGATGGCGGCCGCTACAATGAGCAGTTCTTC. Translating it yields CASSVDGGRYNEQFF.

The chain carries TRBV5-1 and TRBJ2-2; 10 nucleotides match TRBD2. CDR1 is SGHRS, CDR2 YFSETQ, per germline. This CDR3 has 18 residues. Germline trimming cut 3 bases from V and 3 bases from J; bases unmatched to any gene: 11. As DNA, the CDR3 is TGCGCCAGCAGCTACCGCTTAGCGGGAGGCTCGGACACCGGGGAGCTGTTTTTT. It is translated as CASSYRLAGGSDTGELFF.

This clone occurred a few times. This sequence joins TRBV19 and TRBJ1-5; the D is unclear. The CDR3 length is 13 residues. CDR1 is LNHDA, CDR2 SQIVND, per germline (reference sequence). Between the trimmed V and J ends, which lost 6 bases and 4 bases, there was a span of 10 bases. CDR3 sequence: CASSGSHNQPQHF. CDR3 bases: TGTGCCAGTAGCGGTAGCCATAATCAGCCCCAGCATTTT.

This clone was detected only once. The genes are TRBV4-1 and TRBJ2-1, with D perhaps matching TRBD2 (5 bases). CDR1 is MGHRA, CDR2 YSYEKL, per germline. The CDR3 is 14 residues long. V was shortened by 8 bases and J by 0 bases, with 11 bases between the two germline ends. Written as DNA, the CDR3 is TGCGCCAGCGGTCGGGGTTCCTCCTACAATGAGCAGTTCTTC. Its protein is CASGRGSSYNEQFF.

The chain combines TRBV5-1 with TRBJ2-7; the D gene could be TRBD1 or TRBD2 (5 bases each). CDR3 size: 13 residues. V lost 3 bases and J 7 bases, leaving 14 bases between the germline ends. CDR1 and CDR2 from the germline V gene are SGHRS and YFSETQ. The CDR3 DNA is TGCGCCAGCAGCTCGGGACCTAATGGTGAGCAGTACTTC. Encoded protein: CASSSGPNGEQYF.

This chain uses TRBV30 with TRBJ1-1; D perhaps matches TRBD1 (5 bases). Deletions cut 0 bases from V and 6 bases from J, with 14 bases between. In germline, CDR1 is GTSNPN, CDR2 SVGIG (reference sequence). The CDR3 loop spans 14 amino acids. The CDR3: CAWSVGGVFSEAFF. DNA of the CDR3: TGTGCCTGGAGTGTCGGGGGGGTTTTCTCTGAAGCTTTCTTT.

The chain uses TRBV9 and TRBJ2-2; possibly TRBD1 or TRBD2 for D (5 bases each). The ends were cut back, 0 bases at V and 6 bases at J, with 9 bases in the middle. The length of the CDR3 is 14 residues. Germline-derived CDR1 and CDR2 are SGDLS and YYNGEE. The CDR3 coding sequence is TGTGCCAGCAGCGTAGGGGGGTCGCCCGGGGAGCTGTTTTTT. The encoded protein is CASSVGGSPGELFF.

V gene TRBV6-1 combines with J gene TRBJ1-1; 8 bases line up with TRBD1. This CDR3 has 15 residues. CDR1 and CDR2 (germline): MNHNS, SASEGT. V lost 1 base to trimming and J lost 8 bases; unmatched junction nucleotides: 9. As DNA, the CDR3 is TGTGCCAGCAGTGAAGGGGCAGGGGGCCCATTAGAAGCTTTCTTT. Its protein product is CASSEGAGGPLEAFF.

The chain employs TRBV1 and TRBJ1-1. TRBV1 is flagged as a pseudogene. CDR3 size: 14 residues. The CDR3 DNA reads TGCACCAGCAGCCAAGGAAACAGTGCTCGGAGGGCTTTCTTT. It translates to CTSSQGNSARRAFF.

The chain couples TRBV28 to TRBJ1-1, with D possibly TRBD1 on 6 matching bases. This CDR3 region has 16 residues. Germline V gene data show CDR1 as MDHEN and CDR2 as SYDVKM. V was trimmed by 3 bases and J by 4 bases, leaving 18 bases between them. The CDR3 nucleotides are TGTGCCAGCAGTTTGATTTTTCTGGAGGGGGGCACTGAAGCTTTCTTT. Protein product: CASSLIFLEGGTEAFF.

V is TRBV7-9 and J is TRBJ2-1; TRBD1 matches 9 bases. There are 15 residues in the CDR3. V trimming: 4 bases; J trimming: 0 bases; junction bases outside the gene matches: 1. The germline CDR1 and CDR2 sequences are SEHNR and FQNEAQ (reference sequence). CDR3 loop: CASSSTGGSYNEQFF. DNA for the CDR3: TGTGCCAGCAGCTCGACAGGGGGCTCCTACAATGAGCAGTTCTTC.

The CDR3 protein is CASSLWGNEKLFF. The CDR3 nucleotides read TGTGCCAGCAGTTTATGGGGTAATGAAAAACTGTTTTTT. This chain links TRBV27 with TRBJ1-4; D not resolved. The germline CDR1 and CDR2 sequences are MNHEY and SMNVEV (reference sequence). There are 13 residues in the CDR3. Trimming removed 1 base at V and 4 bases at J, with 4 bases between.

V gene TRBV6-6 combines with J gene TRBJ1-5; D gene unclear. The CDR3 is 16 residues long. The V gene lost 4 bases and the J gene lost 4 bases, with 17 bases spanning the gap. CDR1 and CDR2 (germline): MNHNY, SVGAGI (reference sequence). For the CDR3, the DNA is TGTGCCAGCAGTTGGGTTGAGGGAATCCCAAATCAGCCCCAGCATTTT. Amino acid sequence: CASSWVEGIPNQPQHF.

V gene TRBV13 combines with J gene TRBJ2-7, with 12 nucleotides matching TRBD2. The ends lost 6 bases at V and 7 bases at J; junction bases unmatched: 16. This CDR3 has 17 amino acids. Looked up from germline, CDR1 is PRHDT and CDR2 is FYEKMQ (reference sequence). CDR3 region: CASRAPGLAGRRSEQYF. The CDR3 nucleotides are TGTGCCAGCAGGGCACCGGGACTAGCGGGCCGACGTTCGGAGCAGTACTTC.

V gene TRBV5-4 combines with J gene TRBJ2-7; 13 positions match TRBD2. J was trimmed by 6 bases and V by 4 bases; bases with no gene match: 7. Germline-derived CDR1 and CDR2 are SGHNT and YYREEE (reference sequence). The CDR3 is 15 residues long. CDR3 coding DNA: TGTGCCAGCAGCCTGGGCGGACTAGCGGGAGTCGAGCAGTACTTC. This gives the protein CASSLGGLAGVEQYF.

V usage is TRBV7-3 and J usage is TRBJ1-2; TRBD1 is a possible D gene (5 bases). The V gene lost 0 bases and the J gene lost 5 bases, with 13 bases spanning the gap. This CDR3 has 15 residues. Germline CDR1 is SGHTA and CDR2 is FQGTGA. CDR3 region: CASSLTPGPEYGYTF. CDR3 DNA sequence: TGTGCCAGCAGCTTAACGCCAGGGCCGGAATATGGCTACACCTTC. The variable domain in full, with the rest retrieved from reference TRBV7-3 and TRBJ1-2, is GAGVSQTPSNKVTEKGKYVELRCDPISGHTALYWYRQSLGQGPEFLIYFQGTGAADDSGLPNDRFFAVRPEGSVSTLKIQRTERGDSAVYLCASSLTPGPEYGYTFGSGTRLTVV.

The genes are TRBV5-1 and TRBJ2-3, with D possibly being TRBD1 (6 bases). The V end lost 4 bases, the J end lost 0 bases, and 15 bases lay between the germline ends. The CDR3 runs to 16 residues. The germline V gene encodes CDR1 SGHRS and CDR2 YFSETQ. For the CDR3, the DNA is TGCGCCAGCAGCCCCTTCGCTGGACAGAGCACAGATACGCAGTATTTT. It yields the protein CASSPFAGQSTDTQYF.

The chain combines TRBV19 with TRBJ2-2; either TRBD1 or TRBD2 may supply D (6 bases each). V was cut by 4 bases and J by 3 bases, with 15 bases left in between. The CDR3 is 16 residues long. Germline CDR1 LNHDA, CDR2 SQIVND (reference sequence). The CDR3 protein is CASSRGAREYTGELFF. CDR3 DNA sequence: TGTGCCAGTAGTAGGGGGGCCAGGGAGTACACCGGGGAGCTGTTTTTT.

V usage is TRBV29-1 and J usage is TRBJ2-1, with a possible D match to TRBD1 (6 bases). The CDR3 totals 10 residues. Germline V gives CDR1 SQVTM, CDR2 ANQGSEA. The CDR3 bases are TGCAGTGGGAGAACAGGGTACGAGTTCTTC. Protein sequence: CSGRTGYEFF.

CDR3 amino acids: CSVVIAGGAADTQYF. The CDR3 DNA follows: TGCAGCGTTGTGATAGCGGGGGGGGCCGCAGATACGCAGTATTTT. V gene TRBV29-1 combines with J gene TRBJ2-3; 11 nucleotides match TRBD2. Unmatched junction bases numbered 7, after V lost 4 bases and J lost 4 bases. This CDR3 contains 15 residues. CDR1 SQVTM and CDR2 ANQGSEA come from the germline V gene.

The J gene is TRBJ1-1, the V gene TRBV5-1; no firm D call. The germline V gene has CDR1 SGHRS and CDR2 YFSETQ. The CDR3 spans 13 residues. V was shortened by 4 bases and J by 0 bases, with 7 bases between the two germline ends. CDR3 coding DNA: TGCGCCAGCAGCATAGAAATGAACACTGAAGCTTTCTTT. This encodes CASSIEMNTEAFF.

The rearrangement joins TRBV4-2 to TRBJ2-1; D gene ambiguous. The CDR3 spans 14 residues. Germline V gives CDR1 LGHNA, CDR2 YNFKEQ. Trimming left V 2 bases short and J 9 bases short, with 14 bases between. CDR3 sequence reads: CASSQSRTGFEQFF. The DNA of the CDR3 is TGTGCCAGCAGCCAATCCAGGACGGGCTTTGAGCAGTTCTTC.

This clone was counted only a few times. Its ends do not fully match the called genes, so a read error is possible. The chain has TRBV28 and TRBJ1-2; tentatively, D is TRBD1 (5 bases). CDR3 length: 11 residues. Germline V gene sequence: CDR1 MDHEN, CDR2 SYDVKM. CDR3: CASSGRRDPGF. CDR3 nucleotide sequence: TGTGCCAGCAGTGGGCGGCGGGACCCGGGATTC.

The V gene is TRBV27, the J gene TRBJ2-7; perhaps TRBD1 as D (6 bases). This CDR3 comprises 13 residues. V was cut by 0 bases and J by 5 bases, with 8 bases left in between. Germline V gene lookup returns CDR1 MNHEY and CDR2 SMNVEV (reference sequence). The chain's CDR3 is CASSLSRGHEQYF. CDR3 nucleotide sequence: TGTGCCAGCAGTTTATCCAGGGGCCACGAGCAGTACTTC.

This clone was recorded once. The chain combines TRBV14 with TRBJ2-6, with D perhaps assigned TRBD1 or TRBD2 (6 bases each). This CDR3 has 17 amino acids. Trimming removed 3 bases from V and 2 bases from J, with 14 bases in between. The V gene's germline CDR1 is SGHDN and CDR2 FVKESK. CDR3 loop: CASSHKPRGPGANVLTF. The CDR3 DNA is TGTGCCAGCAGCCACAAACCCCGGGGGCCTGGGGCCAACGTCCTGACTTTC.